These 17 T cell receptor beta chains originate from one sample sequenced in a study of cytomegalovirus exposure and HLA in healthy donors. Primers for the PCR totalled 60 Vbeta and 13 Jbeta. Assay used: immunoSEQ multiplex PCR; TCRdb lists only in-frame clones, some missing. This repertoire shows 90,000 to 130,000 clones, around 80% found once; its top ten account for 22%. The material sequenced was PBMCs. The receptors were gathered from a man younger than 40 in good health and CMV-seropositive.

The chain carries TRBV7-6 and TRBJ2-7, with TRBD1 as a possible D gene (6 bases). Between the trimmed V and J ends, which lost 5 bases and 2 bases, there was a span of 16 bases. This CDR3 spans 15 amino acids. Germline CDR1 reads SGHVS; CDR2 reads FNYEAQ. The CDR3 is CASSPGTGLTYEQYV. The CDR3 DNA reads as TGTGCCAGCAGCCCCGGTACAGGGTTAACCTACGAGCAGTACGTC.

The chain combines TRBV28 with TRBJ2-2; TRBD2 aligns across 8 bases. V shed 4 bases, J shed 0 bases, and the junction held 4 bases outside the gene matches. This CDR3 is 16 amino acids long. Germline CDR1 reads MDHEN; CDR2 reads SYDVKM. The CDR3 coding sequence is TGTGCCAGCAGTTCCTATAGCGGGGCGAACACCGGGGAGCTGTTTTTT. It is translated as CASSSYSGANTGELFF.

The J gene is TRBJ1-5, the V gene TRBV4-1; D is undetermined. V was pared by 0 bases and J by 2 bases, with 11 bases between. Germline-derived CDR1 and CDR2 are MGHRA and YSYEKL. The CDR3 sequence is 16 residues long. CDR3 in DNA: TGCGCCAGCAGCCAAGATCCTTCGAGAGGCAATCAGCCCCAGCATTTT. Protein: CASSQDPSRGNQPQHF.

This rearrangement joins TRBV30 to TRBJ1-1, with 11 bases fitting TRBD1. Germline V gene data show CDR1 as GTSNPN and CDR2 as SVGIG (reference sequence). The trim removed 4 bases at V and 10 bases at J, leaving 11 bases unmatched. The CDR3 length is 14 residues. CDR3 sequence reads: CAWNTGQGVSSAFF. The CDR3 bases are TGTGCCTGGAATACGGGACAGGGGGTCTCGTCAGCTTTCTTT.

The chain is built from TRBV2 and TRBJ1-1; 8 bases are shared with TRBD1. This CDR3 comprises 15 residues. CDR1 and CDR2 from the germline V gene are SNHLY and FYNNEI. V dropped 6 bases and J dropped 7; count of bases not matched to a gene: 13. CDR3 nucleotide sequence: TGTGCCAGCAGCCGTCCCGGGACAGGTGCCGGTGAAGCTTTCTTT. As protein: CASSRPGTGAGEAFF.

The gene calls are TRBV5-1 and TRBJ2-3; TRBD1 matches 8 bases. The trim removed 1 base at V and 0 bases at J, leaving 1 base unmatched. The CDR3 spans 15 residues. In germline, CDR1 is SGHRS, CDR2 YFSETQ. The CDR3 here is CASSLQGASTDTQYF. The CDR3 bases are TGCGCCAGCAGCTTGCAGGGGGCTAGCACAGATACGCAGTATTTT. The full variable domain, completed using reference TRBV5-1 and TRBJ2-3, is KAGVTQTPRYLIKTRGQQVTLSCSPISGHRSVSWYQQTPGQGLQFLFEYFSETQRNKGNFPGRFSGRQFSNSRSEMNVSTLELGDSALYLCASSLQGASTDTQYFGPGTRLTVL.

This chain links TRBV5-1 with TRBJ2-3, with TRBD2 as a possible D gene (5 bases). The V gene's germline CDR1 is SGHRS and CDR2 YFSETQ. Trimming removed 0 bases from V and 7 bases from J, with 12 bases in between. The length of the CDR3 is 14 residues. The CDR3 DNA is TGCGCCAGCAGCTTGGAAGGACTCCCCTATACGCAGTATTTT. Translated, it gives CASSLEGLPYTQYF.

The J gene is TRBJ1-6, the V gene TRBV6-1; 10 nucleotides line up with TRBD1. The V and J ends lost 7 bases and 8 bases, in that order; junction bases with no gene match: 2. The CDR3 covers 13 residues. Germline V gives CDR1 MNHNS, CDR2 SASEGT. The CDR3 region is CASMDRGDSPLHF. CDR3 nucleotides: TGTGCCAGCATGGACAGGGGGGATTCACCCCTCCACTTT.

V and J are TRBV27 and TRBJ2-7; weak D call: TRBD2 (5 bases). Germline V gives CDR1 MNHEY, CDR2 SMNVEV (reference sequence). V lost 3 bases and J lost 0, with 9 bases in between. The CDR3 has 14 residues. CDR3 loop: CASSFGVSSYEQYF. The CDR3 DNA follows: TGTGCCAGCAGTTTCGGGGTGAGCTCCTACGAGCAGTACTTC.

This chain links TRBV2 with TRBJ2-7, with 7 bases that match TRBD1. CDR1 and CDR2 (germline): SNHLY, FYNNEI. The CDR3 has 13 amino acids. V lost 4 bases and J lost 2; bases outside the gene matches: 2. For the CDR3, the DNA is TGTGCCAGCAGTGGGACAGGACCCTACGAGCAGTACGTC. Amino acids: CASSGTGPYEQYV.

This rearrangement joins TRBV5-1 to TRBJ2-3, with TRBD2 matching over 14 bases. Trimming removed 6 bases from V and 1 base from J; junction bases left unmatched: 4. The CDR3 extends over 16 amino acids. Germline values: CDR1 SGHRS, CDR2 YFSETQ. CDR3 nucleotides: TGCGCCAGCAACGGGGGACTAGCGGGGGGCACAGATACGCAGTATTTT. This encodes CASNGGLAGGTDTQYF.

This clone is a singleton in its sample. The genes are TRBV10-1 and TRBJ2-3, with D possibly TRBD2 on 5 matching bases. Germline lookup yields CDR1 WNHNN and CDR2 SYGVQD (reference sequence). CDR3 length: 17 residues. The germline V and J ends were trimmed by 0 bases and 4 bases, with 17 bases remaining between them. The CDR3: CASSESFSVGFPDTQYF. The CDR3 coding sequence is TGCGCCAGCAGTGAGTCTTTTAGCGTTGGGTTCCCAGATACGCAGTATTTT.

J is TRBJ2-5 and V is TRBV12-5; 8 nucleotides agree with TRBD1. Trimming at V came to 3 bases and at J to 5 bases, leaving 5 bases not matched to a gene. The CDR3 totals 14 residues. Germline CDR1 reads LGHNT; CDR2 reads FRNRAP. CDR3 in amino acids: CASGFPTGEETQYF. The DNA of the CDR3 is TGTGCTAGTGGTTTCCCGACAGGGGAGGAGACCCAGTACTTC.

This chain links TRBV14 with TRBJ2-5; 8 bases line up with TRBD1. CDR3 length equals 15 residues. Germline CDR1 SGHDN, CDR2 FVKESK. Trimming cost V 3 bases and J 4 bases; bases outside gene matches: 7. CDR3 loop: CASSHHRDRGETQYF. Written as DNA, the CDR3 is TGTGCCAGCAGCCATCACCGTGACAGGGGAGAGACCCAGTACTTC.

The chain recombines TRBV5-4 with TRBJ2-5, with TRBD2 as a possible D gene (5 bases). The germline CDR1 and CDR2 sequences are SGHNT and YYREEE (reference sequence). This CDR3 region has 15 residues. Between the trimmed V and J ends, which lost 1 base and 1 base, there was a span of 11 bases. This CDR3 reads CASSLSATSQETQYF. DNA for the CDR3: TGTGCCAGCAGCTTGTCGGCAACTAGCCAAGAGACCCAGTACTTC.

The chain couples TRBV5-1 to TRBJ1-3; D is uncertain. CDR1 and CDR2 from the germline V gene are SGHRS and YFSETQ. V was cut by 0 bases and J by 4 bases, with 14 bases left in between. The CDR3 has 16 amino acids. CDR3 bases: TGCGCCAGCAGCTTGGACGATTCGGGGTCCGGAAACACCATATATTTT. Amino acid sequence: CASSLDDSGSGNTIYF.

J is TRBJ2-7 and V is TRBV2; D may be TRBD1 (6 bases). V lost 3 bases to trimming and J lost 3 bases, with 15 bases between them. This CDR3 has 15 amino acids. Germline CDR1 and CDR2: SNHLY and FYNNEI. CDR3 coding DNA: TGTGCCAGCAGTGAGACAAGGGGGTACTACTACGAGCAGTACGTC. Translated, it gives CASSETRGYYYEQYV.